This T cell receptor (beta chain) originates from a study of blood T cell repertoires in COVID-19. V lost 4 bases to trimming and J lost 5 bases; unmatched junction nucleotides: 2. The CDR3 is made up of 13 amino acids. Germline CDR1 and CDR2: SGHKS and YYEKEE (reference sequence). Generated by immunoSEQ multiplex PCR, the TCRdb table keeps only in-frame clones and is missing some. The sample lists about 210,000 clones; around 87% were seen once. Specimen: PBMCs or T cells enriched from blood (not recorded which). The chain is built from TRBV5-5 and TRBJ1-4; TRBD1 aligns across 7 bases. The receptor's source is a man between 25 and 39 years old in a cohort exposed to, infected with or recovered from COVID-19 (not recorded which). The CDR3 DNA is TGTGCCAGCAGCCCGGGACAGAATGAAAAACTGTTTTTT. Translated, it gives CASSPGQNEKLFF.